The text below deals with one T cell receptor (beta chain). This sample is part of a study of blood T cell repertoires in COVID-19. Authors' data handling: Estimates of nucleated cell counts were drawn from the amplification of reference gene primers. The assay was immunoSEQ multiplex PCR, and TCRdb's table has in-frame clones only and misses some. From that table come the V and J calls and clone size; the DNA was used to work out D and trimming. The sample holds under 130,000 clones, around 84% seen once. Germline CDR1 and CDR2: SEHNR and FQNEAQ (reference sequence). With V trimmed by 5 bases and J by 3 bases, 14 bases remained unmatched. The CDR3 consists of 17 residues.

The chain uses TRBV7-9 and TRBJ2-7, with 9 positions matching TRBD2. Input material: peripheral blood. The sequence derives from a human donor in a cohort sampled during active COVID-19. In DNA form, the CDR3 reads TGTGCCAGCAGCCCTTCGGGGCTAGCGGGATGGGGCTACGAGCAGTACTTC. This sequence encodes CASSPSGLAGWGYEQYF. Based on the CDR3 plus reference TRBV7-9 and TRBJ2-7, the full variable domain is DTGVSQNPRHKITKRGQNVTFRCDPISEHNRLYWYRQTLGQGPEFLTYFQNEAQLEKSRLLSDRFSAERPKGSFSTLEIQRTEQGDSAMYLCASSPSGLAGWGYEQYFGPGTRLTVT.